This T cell receptor (beta chain) was documented in a study of CXCR3-negative and CXCR3-positive naive CD8 T cells. Preparation of TRB cDNA libraries relied on 5' RACE carrying UMI labels. TCRdb re-called the 5' RACE reads; every CDR3 protein appears as one record, without DNA. Its table lists 100,000 to 150,000 distinct CDR3 sequences. The CDR3 has 13 residues. Germline V gene data show CDR1 as DFQATT and CDR2 as SNEGSKA (reference sequence). Broader study findings: Hydrophobicity of TRB CDR3s was greater in CXCR3-positive naive cells than in CXCR3-negative naive cells. Most assays used freshly isolated PBMCs, as cryopreservation partially reduced CXCR3.

Note on this clonotype: Its antigen is unknown.

This TCR was sampled from a human donor in good health. Some clones in this sample may be carry-over from other donors' samples. Input material: naive CXCR3- CD8+ T cells from blood. Subset specified: CD45RO-CCR7+CD27+CD95- naive CD8+ T cells lacking CXCR3 (TNR3-). This rearrangement joins TRBV20-1 to TRBJ2-7. The CDR3 loop is CSARVSDSYEQYF.